The sample holds one count of the clone carrying this TCR beta chain. V lost 3 bases to trimming and J lost 5 bases, with 14 bases between them. Germline V gene lookup returns CDR1 SGHAT and CDR2 FQNNGV. There are 14 residues in the CDR3. This record comes from a study of technical replicates of blood from a few donors. Method: immunoSEQ multiplex PCR; TCRdb's copy keeps in-frame clones and lacks some. The sample lists under 90,000 clones; around 94% were seen once. This chain connects TRBV11-2 to TRBJ2-7, with a weak D call TRBD1 (6 bases). The sequenced sample consisted of T cells isolated from PBMCs. The clonotype comes from a human donor in good health. The CDR3 sequence: CASSFSVQGDEQYF. CDR3 nucleotide sequence: TGTGCCAGCAGCTTCAGTGTACAGGGTGACGAGCAGTACTTC.